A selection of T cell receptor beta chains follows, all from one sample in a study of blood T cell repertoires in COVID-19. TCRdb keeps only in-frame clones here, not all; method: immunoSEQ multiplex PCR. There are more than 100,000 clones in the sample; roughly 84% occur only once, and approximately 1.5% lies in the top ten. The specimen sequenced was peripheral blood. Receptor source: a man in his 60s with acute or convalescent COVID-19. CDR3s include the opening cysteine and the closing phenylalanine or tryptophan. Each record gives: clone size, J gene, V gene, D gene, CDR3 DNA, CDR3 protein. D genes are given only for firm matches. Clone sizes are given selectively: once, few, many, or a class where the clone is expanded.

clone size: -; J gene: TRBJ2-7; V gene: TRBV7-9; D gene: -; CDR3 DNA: TGTGCCAGCAGCTATGGCGGTCCCTACGAGCAGTACTTC; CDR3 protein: CASSYGGPYEQYF
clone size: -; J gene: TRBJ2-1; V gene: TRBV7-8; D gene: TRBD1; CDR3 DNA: TGTGCCAGCAGCGGAAACAGGGGGCTCGCCTACAATGAGCAGTTCTTC; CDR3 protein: CASSGNRGLAYNEQFF
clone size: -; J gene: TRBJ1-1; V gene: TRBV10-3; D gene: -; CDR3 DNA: TGTGCCATCAGTGGGCAGGGGTCCTTCTCTCTCGCTCGAGAAGCTTTCTTT; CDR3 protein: CAISGQGSFSLAREAFF
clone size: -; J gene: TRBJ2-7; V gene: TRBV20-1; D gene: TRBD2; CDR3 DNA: TGCAGTGCTAGTAGACTAGCGAGTACCTACGAGCAGTACTTC; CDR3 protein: CSASRLASTYEQYF
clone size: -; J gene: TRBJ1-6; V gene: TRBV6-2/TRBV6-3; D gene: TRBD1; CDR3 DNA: TGTGCCAGCAGTTACTCTGGGACAGAGAATTCACCCCTCCACTTT; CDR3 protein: CASSYSGTENSPLHF
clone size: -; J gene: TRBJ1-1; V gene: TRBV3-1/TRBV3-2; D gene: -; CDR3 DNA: TGTGCCAGCAGCCAACTCAATTACAGGGAACCTTTCTTT; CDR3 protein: CASSQLNYREPFF
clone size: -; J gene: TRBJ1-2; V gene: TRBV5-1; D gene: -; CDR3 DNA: TGCGCCAGCAGGGACAGCGCTCCGGTTCGCGGCTACACCTTC; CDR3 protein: CASRDSAPVRGYTF
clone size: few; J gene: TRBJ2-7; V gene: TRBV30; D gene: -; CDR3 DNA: TGTGCCTGGAGTGGCAGGGCCTACGAGCAGTACTTC; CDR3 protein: CAWSGRAYEQYF
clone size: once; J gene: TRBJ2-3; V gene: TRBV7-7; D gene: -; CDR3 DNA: TGTGCCAGCAGCTTAGGGCTAGCTGGAGATACGCAGTATTTT; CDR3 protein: CASSLGLAGDTQYF
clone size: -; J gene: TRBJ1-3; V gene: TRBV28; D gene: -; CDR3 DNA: TGTGCCTCCCGGTCCACTGGAAACACCATATATTTT; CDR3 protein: CASRSTGNTIYF
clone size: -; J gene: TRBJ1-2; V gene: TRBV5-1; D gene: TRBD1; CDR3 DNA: TGCGCCAGCAGGCGGGACAGCGACTATGGCTACACCTTC; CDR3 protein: CASRRDSDYGYTF
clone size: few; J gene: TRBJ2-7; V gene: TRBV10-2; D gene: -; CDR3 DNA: TGCGCCAGCAGTGACAGGTACGAGCAGTACTTC; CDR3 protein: CASSDRYEQYF
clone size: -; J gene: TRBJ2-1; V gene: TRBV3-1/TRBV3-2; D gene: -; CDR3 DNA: TGTGCCAGCAGCCAAGGGGTCAGGGGAGATGAGCAGTTCTTC; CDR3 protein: CASSQGVRGDEQFF
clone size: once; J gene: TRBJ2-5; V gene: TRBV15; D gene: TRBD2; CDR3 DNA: TGTGCCACCAGCAGGACCCCTACTAGCGGGGGTGGGGAGACCCAGTACTTC; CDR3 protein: CATSRTPTSGGGETQYF
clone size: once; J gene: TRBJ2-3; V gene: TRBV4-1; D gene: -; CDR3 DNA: TGCGCCAGCAGCCAAGAGGAGAGCACAGATACGCAGTATTTT; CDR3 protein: CASSQEESTDTQYF
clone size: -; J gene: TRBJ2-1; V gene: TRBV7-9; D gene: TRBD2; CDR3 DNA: TGTGCCAGCAGCCATACTAGCGGGGGGGCCAATGAGTTCTTC; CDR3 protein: CASSHTSGGANEFF
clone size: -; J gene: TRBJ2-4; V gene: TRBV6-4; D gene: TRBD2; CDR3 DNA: TGTGCCAGCAGTGACGCTATAGGGACTAGCGGGAGGGCCGGCGGCAAAAACATTCAGTACTTC; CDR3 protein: CASSDAIGTSGRAGGKNIQYF
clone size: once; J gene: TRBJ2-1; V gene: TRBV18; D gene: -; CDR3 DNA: TGTGCCAGCTCACGTACTGAGGAGATCAACAATGAGCAGTTCTTC; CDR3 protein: CASSRTEEINNEQFF
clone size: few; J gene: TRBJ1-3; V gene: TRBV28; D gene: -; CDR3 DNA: TGTGCCAGCAGTTTTGAGAGAAACACCATATATTTT; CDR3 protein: CASSFERNTIYF
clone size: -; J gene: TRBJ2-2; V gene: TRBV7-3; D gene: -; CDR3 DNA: TGTGCCAGCAGGAGCGACAGGCCCGGGGAGCTGTTTTTT; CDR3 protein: CASRSDRPGELFF
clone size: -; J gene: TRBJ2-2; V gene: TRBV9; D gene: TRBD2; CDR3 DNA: TGTGCCAGCAGCCTTAGACTAGCGGGTCCCCTCCGGGACACCGGGGAGCTGTTTTTT; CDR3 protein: CASSLRLAGPLRDTGELFF
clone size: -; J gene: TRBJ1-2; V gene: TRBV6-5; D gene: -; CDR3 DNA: TGTGCCATCGCTCGGGTACAGGGTTTGGGTGGCTACACCTTC; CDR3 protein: CAIARVQGLGGYTF
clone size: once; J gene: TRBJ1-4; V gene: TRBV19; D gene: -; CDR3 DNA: TGTGCCAGTAGTGTGGTCGGGGAAAAACTGTTTTTT; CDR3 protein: CASSVVGEKLFF
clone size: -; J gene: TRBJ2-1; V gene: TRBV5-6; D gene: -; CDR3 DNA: TGTGCCAGCAGCTTAGCCTTAGGCGGGACAGCGGACAATGAGCAGTTCTTC; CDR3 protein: CASSLALGGTADNEQFF
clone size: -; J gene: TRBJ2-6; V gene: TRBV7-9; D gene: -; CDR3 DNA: TGTGCCAGCACTGGGCAGGCTGGGGCCAACGTCCTGACTTTC; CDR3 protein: CASTGQAGANVLTF
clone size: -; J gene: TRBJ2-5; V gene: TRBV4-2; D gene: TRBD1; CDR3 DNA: TGTGCCAGCAGCCAAGGACCGGGACAGGGACAAGAGACCCAGTACTTC; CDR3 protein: CASSQGPGQGQETQYF
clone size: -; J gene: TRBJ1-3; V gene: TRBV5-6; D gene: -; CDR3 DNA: TGTGCCAGCAGTGCCTCGACAGGAGCCGGAAACACCATATATTTT; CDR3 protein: CASSASTGAGNTIYF
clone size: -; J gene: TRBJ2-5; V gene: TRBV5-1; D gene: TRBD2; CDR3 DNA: TGCGCCAGCAGCTTCCTAGCGGGGGGGCTCGAAGAGACCCAGTACTTC; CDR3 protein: CASSFLAGGLEETQYF
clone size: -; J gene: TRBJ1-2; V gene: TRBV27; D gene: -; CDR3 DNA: TGTGCCAGCAGTGAAATTGGCCCCTTGCATGGCTACACCTTC; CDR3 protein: CASSEIGPLHGYTF
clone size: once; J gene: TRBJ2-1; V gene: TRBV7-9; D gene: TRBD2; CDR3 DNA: TGTGCCAGCAGACTCGGGGGGGATGAGCAGTTCTTC; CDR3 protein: CASRLGGDEQFF
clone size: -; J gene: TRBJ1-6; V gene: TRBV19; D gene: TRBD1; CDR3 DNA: TGTGCCAGTAGTATAAGAGACAGGGGGCCCCATTCACCCCTCCACTTT; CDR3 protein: CASSIRDRGPHSPLHF
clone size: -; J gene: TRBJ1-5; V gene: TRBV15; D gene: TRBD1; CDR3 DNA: TGTGCCACCAGCAGACCGCGACAGGGGGCGGCTCAGCCCCAGCATTTT; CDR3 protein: CATSRPRQGAAQPQHF
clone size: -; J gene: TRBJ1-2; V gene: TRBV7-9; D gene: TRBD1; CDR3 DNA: TGTGCCAGCAGCTCCCCCTTAGGGGGCGTCTATGGCTACACCTTC; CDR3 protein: CASSSPLGGVYGYTF
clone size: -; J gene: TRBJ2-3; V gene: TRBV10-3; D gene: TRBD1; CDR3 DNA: TGTGCCATCAGTGACCCAGGGGGCGGGACAGATACGCAGTATTTT; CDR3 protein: CAISDPGGGTDTQYF
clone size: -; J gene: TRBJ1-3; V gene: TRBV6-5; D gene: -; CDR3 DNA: TGTGCCAGCAGGCCAAGCCAGGCTGGAAACACCATATATTTT; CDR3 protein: CASRPSQAGNTIYF
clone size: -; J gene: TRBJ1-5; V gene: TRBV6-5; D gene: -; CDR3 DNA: TGTGCCAGCAAGGCAGGAACGAGCAAACAGCCCCAGCATTTT; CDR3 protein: CASKAGTSKQPQHF
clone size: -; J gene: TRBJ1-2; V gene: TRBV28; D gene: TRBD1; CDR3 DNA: TGTGCCAGCAGTTCTAGTGGGACAGGGGGCGATGGCTACACCTTC; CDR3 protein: CASSSSGTGGDGYTF
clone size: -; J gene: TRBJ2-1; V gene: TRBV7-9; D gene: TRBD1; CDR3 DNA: TGTGCCAGCAGTCGGGACAGCCACAGAGGGTTCTTC; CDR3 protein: CASSRDSHRGFF
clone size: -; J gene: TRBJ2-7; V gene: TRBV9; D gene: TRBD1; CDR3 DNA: TGTGCCAGCAGCCCTTCTTCCGGGACAGGGTCGTACGAGCAGTACTTC; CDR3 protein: CASSPSSGTGSYEQYF
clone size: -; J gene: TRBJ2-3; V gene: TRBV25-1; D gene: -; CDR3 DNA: TGTGCCAGCAGTGAATGGGCGGGGCCTAGCACAGATACGCAGTATTTT; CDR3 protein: CASSEWAGPSTDTQYF
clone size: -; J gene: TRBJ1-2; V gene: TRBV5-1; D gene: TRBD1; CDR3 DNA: TGCGCCAGCACGACCCGGACAGGTGGGAACTATGGCTACACCTTC; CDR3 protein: CASTTRTGGNYGYTF
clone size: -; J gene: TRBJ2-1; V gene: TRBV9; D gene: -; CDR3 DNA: TGTGCCAGCAGCGTGGGCGGGGTGAATGAGCAGTTCTTC; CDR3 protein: CASSVGGVNEQFF
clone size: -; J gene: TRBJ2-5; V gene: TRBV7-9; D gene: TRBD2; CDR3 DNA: TGTGCCAGCAGCTTAGTAGCGGGAGGTGTGGGAGAGACCCAGTACTTC; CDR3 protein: CASSLVAGGVGETQYF
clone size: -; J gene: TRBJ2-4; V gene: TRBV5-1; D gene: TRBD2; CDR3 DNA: TGCGCCAGCAGCTTGACTAGCGGGGGAAACATTCAGTACTTC; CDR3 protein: CASSLTSGGNIQYF
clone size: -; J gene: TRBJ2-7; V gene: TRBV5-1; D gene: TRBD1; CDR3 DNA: TGCGCCAGCAGCCTCGGACAGGTGGGCTACGAGCAGTACTTC; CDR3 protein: CASSLGQVGYEQYF
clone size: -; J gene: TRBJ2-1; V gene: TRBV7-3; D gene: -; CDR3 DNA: TGTGCCAGCAGCTTAACTCGGAGCTCCTACAATGAGCAGTTCTTC; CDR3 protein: CASSLTRSSYNEQFF
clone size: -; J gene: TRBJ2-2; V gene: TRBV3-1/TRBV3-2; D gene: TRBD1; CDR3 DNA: TGTGCCAGCAGCCAAGACGCCTGGACAGGGGCTGGGACCGGGGAGCTGTTTTTT; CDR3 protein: CASSQDAWTGAGTGELFF
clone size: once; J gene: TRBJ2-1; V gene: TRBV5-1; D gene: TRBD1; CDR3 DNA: TGCGCCAGCAGCATACTCCCGGGACAGGGAGGTGAGCAGTTCTTC; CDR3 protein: CASSILPGQGGEQFF